This TCR beta chain comes out of a study of vaccination and CD4 T cells after COVID-19. The study sequenced cultured CD4+ T cell DNA using the Oncomine TCR Beta short-read assay. TCRdb reanalysed the PCR reads using MiXCR and keeps one entry per CDR3 protein. The sample lists 3,500 to 5,000 distinct CDR3 sequences; around 68% were seen once. The treatment is: roughly 10-day PBMC culture with coronavirus spike peptide pools or control peptides (ViraFEST assay). Concerning this clonotype itself: What it recognizes is unknown.

With V trimmed by 3 bases and J by 8 bases, 12 bases remained unmatched. The CDR3 sequence is 15 residues long. Germline CDR1 reads MNHEY; CDR2 reads SVGAGI. The sequence was obtained from a human donor who had recovered from COVID-19. Sequencing used CD4+ T cells from blood, cultured in vitro. The rearrangement links TRBV6-5 to TRBJ1-2; 7 bases map to TRBD1. The CDR3 nucleotides read TGTGCCAGCAGTTATTCTACAGGGGAAACGGGAGGCTACACCTTC. This gives the protein CASSYSTGETGGYTF.